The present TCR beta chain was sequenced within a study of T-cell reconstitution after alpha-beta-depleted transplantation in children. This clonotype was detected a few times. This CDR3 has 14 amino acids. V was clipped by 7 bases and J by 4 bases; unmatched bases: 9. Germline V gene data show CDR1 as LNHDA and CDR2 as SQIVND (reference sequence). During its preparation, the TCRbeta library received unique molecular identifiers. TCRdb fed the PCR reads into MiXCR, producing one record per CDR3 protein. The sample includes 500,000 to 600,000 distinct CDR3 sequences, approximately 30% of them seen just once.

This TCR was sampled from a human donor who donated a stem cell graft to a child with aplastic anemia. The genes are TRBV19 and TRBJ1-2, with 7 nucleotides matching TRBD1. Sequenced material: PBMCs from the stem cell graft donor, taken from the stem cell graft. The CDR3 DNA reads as TGTGCCAGTAACCGTGGGCAGGGGGGCTATGGCTACACCTTC. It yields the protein CASNRGQGGYGYTF. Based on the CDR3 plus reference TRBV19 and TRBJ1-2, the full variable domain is DGGITQSPKYLFRKEGQNVTLSCEQNLNHDAMYWYRQDPGQGLRLIYYSQIVNDFQKGDIAEGYSVSREKKESFPLTVTSAQKNPTAFYLCASNRGQGGYGYTFGSGTRLTVV.